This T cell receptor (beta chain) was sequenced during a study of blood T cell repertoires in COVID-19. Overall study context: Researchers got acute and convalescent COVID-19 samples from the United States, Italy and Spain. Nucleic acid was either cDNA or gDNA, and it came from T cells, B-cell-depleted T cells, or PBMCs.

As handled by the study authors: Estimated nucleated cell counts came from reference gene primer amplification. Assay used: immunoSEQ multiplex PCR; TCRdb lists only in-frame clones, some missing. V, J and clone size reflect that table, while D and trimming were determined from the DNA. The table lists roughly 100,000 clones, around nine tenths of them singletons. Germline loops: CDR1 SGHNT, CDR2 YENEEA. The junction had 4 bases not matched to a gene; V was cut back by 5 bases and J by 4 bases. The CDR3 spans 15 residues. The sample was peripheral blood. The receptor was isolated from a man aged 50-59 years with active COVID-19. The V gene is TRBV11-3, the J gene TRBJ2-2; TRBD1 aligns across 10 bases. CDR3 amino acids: CASSPRTGGTGELFF. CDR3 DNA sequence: TGTGCCAGCAGCCCCCGGACAGGGGGCACCGGGGAGCTGTTTTTT.